This entry lists 23 T cell receptor beta chains sequenced from one sample in a study of blood T cell repertoires in COVID-19. Data came from immunoSEQ multiplex PCR; TCRdb stores just in-frame clones and leaves some out. The table lists about 160,000 clones, around 84% of them singletons. The sequenced sample was peripheral blood. These receptors all stem from a man aged 40-49 years with acute or convalescent COVID-19.

CDR3: CASSSEGVTGYTF. The CDR3 DNA follows: TGTGCCAGCAGCTCGGAAGGGGTGACAGGCTACACCTTC. The chain employs TRBV7-9 and TRBJ1-2; tentatively, D is TRBD1 (5 bases). Trimming took 4 bases from V and 8 from J, leaving 14 bases between them. The CDR3 runs to 13 residues. The germline CDR1 and CDR2 sequences are SEHNR and FQNEAQ (reference sequence).

This clone is classed as medium-sized (0.01 to 0.1%). V gene TRBV7-7 combines with J gene TRBJ1-1; D possibly corresponds to TRBD1 (5 bases). The CDR3 runs to 15 residues. Germline V CDR1 and CDR2: SSHAT, FNYEAQ (reference sequence). The V end lost 5 bases, the J end lost 5 bases, and 18 bases lay between the germline ends. CDR3 bases: TGTGCCAGCAGCCATCCTATGGGCAGGGAAACTGAAGCTTTCTTT. This sequence encodes CASSHPMGRETEAFF. The whole variable domain, remainder taken from reference TRBV7-7 and TRBJ1-1, is GAGVSQSPRYKVTKRGQDVTLRCDPISSHATLYWYQQALGQGPEFLTYFNYEAQPDKSGLPSDRFSAERPEGSISTLTIQRTEQRDSAMYRCASSHPMGRETEAFFGQGTRLTVV.

V and J are TRBV11-2 and TRBJ2-2, with 12 bases identical to TRBD1. This CDR3 is 18 amino acids long. With 4 bases clipped from V and 6 bases from J, the junction kept 12 bases outside the gene matches. Per the germline V gene, CDR1 is SGHAT and CDR2 is FQNNGV. CDR3: CASSSLQRDRGPSGELFF. In DNA form, the CDR3 reads TGTGCCAGCAGCTCCTTACAGAGGGACAGGGGGCCTTCCGGGGAGCTGTTTTTT.

CDR3 residues: CASSQGGGIRETQYF. The CDR3 DNA is TGCGCCAGCAGCCAGGGCGGCGGCATCCGAGAGACCCAGTACTTC. The V gene is TRBV5-1, the J gene TRBJ2-5, with D possibly TRBD1 on 5 matching bases. In germline, CDR1 is SGHRS, CDR2 YFSETQ. The CDR3 totals 15 residues. V lost 4 bases and J 4 bases, leaving 17 bases between the germline ends.

The V gene is TRBV7-9, the J gene TRBJ2-7; D is undetermined. CDR1 is SEHNR and CDR2 is FQNEAQ in the germline V gene (reference sequence). V lost 1 base and J lost 0, with 7 bases in between. The CDR3 totals 14 residues. CDR3 sequence reads: CASSLDPSSYEQYF. The CDR3 region has the DNA TGTGCCAGCAGCTTAGATCCCAGCTCCTACGAGCAGTACTTC.

This clone was counted only a few times. The chain employs TRBV5-6 and TRBJ1-6, with 9 nucleotides matching TRBD1. Looked up from germline, CDR1 is SGHDT and CDR2 is YYEEEE. The CDR3 is 15 residues long. The V segment lost 3 bases and the J segment 8 bases; nucleotides outside the gene matches: 6. The DNA for the CDR3 is TGTGCCAGCAGCTCGACAGGGGGAACTTATTCACCCCTCCACTTT. Encoded protein: CASSSTGGTYSPLHF.

The gene calls are TRBV14 and TRBJ2-7; 13 bases are a match to TRBD2. Germline V gives CDR1 SGHDN, CDR2 FVKESK. The CDR3 has 14 amino acids. V trimming: 8 bases; J trimming: 6 bases; junction bases outside the gene matches: 7. The CDR3 sequence: CASSAGLAGFEQYF. The CDR3 region has the DNA TGTGCCAGCTCCGCGGGACTAGCGGGGTTCGAGCAGTACTTC.

The chain combines TRBV28 with TRBJ1-5, with D maybe TRBD1 (5 bases). Germline assignment: CDR1 MDHEN and CDR2 SYDVKM. Deletions cut 4 bases from V and 5 bases from J, with 15 bases between. The CDR3 has 15 residues. The chain's CDR3 is CASSSGPGPYQPQHF. The CDR3 DNA sequence: TGTGCCAGCAGTTCAGGGCCGGGTCCGTATCAGCCCCAGCATTTT. Full variable domain (rest looked up from reference TRBV28 and TRBJ1-5): DVKVTQSSRYLVKRTGEKVFLECVQDMDHENMFWYRQDPGLGLRLIYFSYDVKMKEKGDIPEGYSVSREKKERFSLILESASTNQTSMYLCASSSGPGPYQPQHFGDGTRLSIL.

The rearrangement joins TRBV6-2 or TRBV6-3 to TRBJ1-5; D may be TRBD1 (5 bases). This CDR3 contains 14 residues. The germline V and J ends were trimmed by 2 bases and 3 bases, with 8 bases remaining between them. In germline, CDR1 is MNHEY, CDR2 SVGEGT. CDR3 sequence (DNA): TGTGCCAGCAGTTACGCAGGGATCAATCAGCCCCAGCATTTT. This codes for CASSYAGINQPQHF.

This rearrangement joins TRBV6-1 to TRBJ2-5; 8 bases are shared with TRBD2. CDR3 length equals 15 residues. After removal of 3 bases from V and 1 base from J, the junction contained 4 bases not matched to a gene. Per germline, CDR1 MNHNS and CDR2 SASEGT. The CDR3 DNA reads TGTGCCAGCAGTGAGAGCGGGGGCCCCCAAGAGACCCAGTACTTC. Translated, it gives CASSESGGPQETQYF.

The V call is TRBV7-2, the J call TRBJ2-2; TRBD2 matches at 13 bases. CDR3 length: 16 residues. CDR1 SGHTA and CDR2 FQGNSA come from the germline V gene. Trimming removed 4 bases from V and 7 bases from J; junction bases left unmatched: 6. The CDR3 here is CASSSGTSGVIGELFF. The CDR3, as DNA: TGTGCCAGCAGCTCAGGGACTAGCGGGGTAATCGGGGAGCTGTTTTTT.

This clone has a single count. The V and J genes are TRBV7-9 and TRBJ2-7; TRBD1 matches 7 bases. Germline V CDR1 and CDR2: SEHNR, FQNEAQ (reference sequence). V shed 5 bases, J shed 4 bases, and the junction held 5 bases outside the gene matches. The CDR3 is made up of 13 amino acids. Here the CDR3 DNA reads TGTGCCAGCAGCCGGGACAGCCGATACGAGCAGTACTTC. Encoded protein: CASSRDSRYEQYF.

This clone was recorded only once. The V and J genes are TRBV19 and TRBJ2-1; D is perhaps TRBD2 (5 bases). The CDR3 spans 17 residues. Germline V CDR1 and CDR2: LNHDA, SQIVND (reference sequence). V lost 4 bases and J 3 bases, leaving 19 bases between the germline ends. In DNA, the CDR3 is TGTGCCAGTAGTAAGGTGGGTGACCAGACTAACTACAATGAGCAGTTCTTC. It is translated as CASSKVGDQTNYNEQFF.

V and J are TRBV10-2 and TRBJ1-2; 7 nucleotides match TRBD1. The J segment lost 6 bases and the V segment lost 0 bases, leaving 7 bases of the junction unmatched. Germline V gene lookup returns CDR1 WSHSY and CDR2 SAAADI. The CDR3 runs 15 residues. DNA for the CDR3: TGCGCCAGCAGTGAGTCCAGGGGGGAGCGGCATGGCTACACCTTC. Amino acid sequence: CASSESRGERHGYTF.

The chain links TRBV27 to TRBJ2-4; 12 bases fit TRBD2. The V segment lost 6 bases and the J segment 9 bases; nucleotides outside the gene matches: 9. CDR3 length: 15 amino acids. Germline lookup yields CDR1 MNHEY and CDR2 SMNVEV (reference sequence). CDR3 region: CASRASGGAQGIQYF. CDR3 in DNA: TGTGCCAGCAGGGCTAGCGGGGGGGCCCAGGGCATTCAGTACTTC.

The chain uses TRBV5-1 and TRBJ2-3, with 8 bases matching TRBD2. Germline V lookup: CDR1 SGHRS, CDR2 YFSETQ. V trimming: 0 bases; J trimming: 4 bases; junction bases outside the gene matches: 7. CDR3 size: 16 residues. Here the CDR3 DNA reads TGCGCCAGCAGCTTGGACACTTTCGGGGGGGCAGATACGCAGTATTTT. Encoded protein: CASSLDTFGGADTQYF.

V usage is TRBV7-3 and J usage is TRBJ2-1, with TRBD2 matching over 7 bases. The CDR3 covers 14 residues. Per germline, CDR1 SGHTA and CDR2 FQGTGA. Unmatched junction bases numbered 4, after V lost 3 bases and J lost 5 bases. In nucleotides, the CDR3 is TGTGCCAGCAGCTTGTCGGGGGGTAACAATGAGCAGTTCTTC. It encodes CASSLSGGNNEQFF.

This chain joins TRBV9 and TRBJ2-7, with 7 bases matching TRBD1. The CDR3 totals 14 residues. The V gene end was trimmed by 3 bases and the J gene end by 4 bases; junction bases not matched to a gene: 7. Per the germline V gene, CDR1 is SGDLS and CDR2 is YYNGEE. For the CDR3, the DNA is TGTGCCAGCAGCGGATCCGGGACAGAGTACGAGCAGTACTTC. Amino acid sequence: CASSGSGTEYEQYF.

The CDR3 DNA is TGCGCCAGCAGCTGGGGGCCACCAAGCAATCAGCCCCAGCATTTT. This codes for CASSWGPPSNQPQHF. The V gene is TRBV5-1, the J gene TRBJ1-5, with D maybe TRBD1 (6 bases). The CDR3 has 15 amino acids. Trimming cost V 3 bases and J 1 base, with 11 bases left between them. Germline CDR1 reads SGHRS; CDR2 reads YFSETQ. The full variable domain, with the rest looked up from reference TRBV5-1 and TRBJ1-5, is KAGVTQTPRYLIKTRGQQVTLSCSPISGHRSVSWYQQTPGQGLQFLFEYFSETQRNKGNFPGRFSGRQFSNSRSEMNVSTLELGDSALYLCASSWGPPSNQPQHFGDGTRLSIL.

The chain couples TRBV9 to TRBJ2-1, with 9 bases identical to TRBD2. From germline, CDR1 is SGDLS and CDR2 YYNGEE. Losses at the gene ends were 2 bases for V and 5 bases for J; bases not matched to a gene: 5. This CDR3 comprises 15 residues. In nucleotides, the CDR3 is TGTGCCAGCAGCGTCAGCGGGGGGATTGACAATGAGCAGTTCTTC. This encodes CASSVSGGIDNEQFF. Filled out from reference TRBV9 and TRBJ2-1, the complete variable domain reads DSGVTQTPKHLITATGQRVTLRCSPRSGDLSVYWYQQSLDQGLQFLIQYYNGEERAKGNILERFSAQQFPDLHSELNLSSLELGDSALYFCASSVSGGIDNEQFFGPGTRLTVL.

The chain combines TRBV6-5 with TRBJ2-1; the match to TRBD2 covers 7 bases. The V gene's germline CDR1 is MNHEY and CDR2 SVGAGI. V was pared by 10 bases and J by 0 bases, with 3 bases of the junction left unmatched. The CDR3 contains 13 residues. The CDR3 region is CATGGPSYNEQFF. The CDR3 nucleotides are TGTGCCACGGGGGGTCCCTCCTACAATGAGCAGTTCTTC.

The chain carries TRBV3-1 (or the pseudogene TRBV3-2) and TRBJ2-7, with D tentatively TRBD2 (5 bases). Trimming took 2 bases from V and 0 from J, leaving 11 bases between them. The CDR3 is 15 amino acids. The germline gives CDR1 LGHDT, CDR2 YNNKEL (reference sequence). For the CDR3, the DNA is TGTGCCAGCAGCCAACTAGCACAGAGCTCCTACGAGCAGTACTTC. This sequence encodes CASSQLAQSSYEQYF.

The table lists this clone with a count of one. The chain is built from TRBV11-2 and TRBJ1-1, with 8 bases lining up with TRBD1. Germline lookup yields CDR1 SGHAT and CDR2 FQNNGV. The ends lost 5 bases at V and 4 bases at J; junction bases unmatched: 9. This CDR3 comprises 15 residues. CDR3 in DNA: TGTGCCAGCAGCCCCAGGACAGGGCGAATCACTGAAGCTTTCTTT. As protein: CASSPRTGRITEAFF.